One sample yielded the 10 T cell receptor beta chains listed below, sequenced in a study of CD8+ T cells in alopecia areata. cDNA reverse transcribed from extracted RNA served as the sequencing template. Only in-frame clones appear in the TCRdb table, and some are missing; sequencing was by immunoSEQ multiplex PCR. The sample lists approximately 91,000 clones, 40% to 45% occurring once. Sequencing input: CD4+ T cells sorted from blood. These receptors all stem from a human donor with alopecia areata.

This clone was seen only a few times. Other nucleotide sequences in the sample specify the same CDR3. The chain has TRBV5-1 and TRBJ2-5, with unresolved D. Looked up from germline, CDR1 is SGHRS and CDR2 is YFSETQ. Trimming took 0 bases from V and 3 from J, leaving 3 bases between them. CDR3 size: 12 residues. The CDR3 here is CASSLGEETQYF. CDR3 bases: TGCGCCAGCAGCTTGGGGGAAGAGACCCAGTACTTC.

The chain carries TRBV29-1 and TRBJ1-1; no firm D call. The CDR3 length is 12 residues. The germline CDR1 and CDR2 sequences are SQVTM and ANQGSEA. Trimming removed 4 bases at V and 6 bases at J, with 12 bases between. The CDR3 bases are TGCAGCGTTGCCTACCGGGATTCTGAAGCTTTCTTT. Its protein is CSVAYRDSEAFF.

This rearrangement joins TRBV4-3 to TRBJ1-5; D possibly corresponds to TRBD1 (5 bases). CDR3 length: 14 residues. Germline V gives CDR1 LGHNA, CDR2 YSLEER. V shed 4 bases and J shed 7 bases, with 14 bases lying between them. The CDR3 nucleotides read TGCGCCAGCAGCCCAAGCGGGGGATACCAGCCCCAGCATTTT. This codes for CASSPSGGYQPQHF.

The genes are TRBV4-3 and TRBJ2-3; D unclear. The CDR3 consists of 13 residues. Per the germline V gene, CDR1 is LGHNA and CDR2 is YSLEER. V was trimmed by 1 base and J by 4 bases, leaving 6 bases between them. The CDR3 sequence: CASSQGSSDTQYF. CDR3 in DNA: TGCGCCAGCAGCCAAGGCTCTTCAGATACGCAGTATTTT.

The chain carries TRBV19 and TRBJ2-2; 7 bases map to TRBD1. The J segment lost 1 base and the V segment lost 4 bases, leaving 3 bases of the junction unmatched. Per the germline V gene, CDR1 is LNHDA and CDR2 is SQIVND (reference sequence). The CDR3 loop spans 15 amino acids. The CDR3 bases are TGTGCCAGTAGTACACGGACAGGGAACACCGGGGAGCTGTTTTTT. Translated, it gives CASSTRTGNTGELFF.

The chain employs TRBV28 and TRBJ1-6; D is unclear. CDR1 and CDR2 from the germline V gene are MDHEN and SYDVKM. This CDR3 spans 15 amino acids. V lost 10 bases and J 0 bases, leaving 13 bases between the germline ends. CDR3: CATSSGSSYNSPLHF. For the CDR3, the DNA is TGTGCCACCAGCTCGGGGAGCTCCTATAATTCACCCCTCCACTTT.

This chain joins TRBV28 and TRBJ2-5; D tentatively reads TRBD1 or TRBD2 (5 bases each). The CDR3 consists of 14 residues. The germline V gene has CDR1 MDHEN and CDR2 SYDVKM. Trimming shortened V by 4 bases and J by 2 bases, and 11 bases separated the two germline ends. The CDR3: CASSSHGGQETQYF. The DNA of the CDR3 is TGTGCCAGCAGTTCTCATGGGGGTCAAGAGACCCAGTACTTC.

This clone was observed a few times. V and J are TRBV29-1 and TRBJ2-1, with D possibly matching TRBD2 (5 bases). V was trimmed by 0 bases and J by 10 bases, leaving 7 bases between them. Germline lookup yields CDR1 SQVTM and CDR2 ANQGSEA. This CDR3 region has 11 residues. The CDR3 region is CSVEEAEEQFF. The CDR3 nucleotides are TGCAGCGTTGAAGAAGCGGAAGAGCAGTTCTTC.

This clone showed up just a few times. The chain employs TRBV29-1 and TRBJ2-5; tentatively, D is TRBD1 (6 bases). V was clipped by 7 bases and J by 4 bases, with 13 bases between them. CDR3 length equals 12 residues. Germline V CDR1 and CDR2: SQVTM, ANQGSEA. In DNA form, the CDR3 reads TGCAGCGGGGGGCTGGCGGGAGAGACCCAGTACTTC. Translating it yields CSGGLAGETQYF. Filled out from reference TRBV29-1 and TRBJ2-5, the complete variable domain reads SAVISQKPSRDICQRGTSLTIQCQVDSQVTMMFWYRQQPGQSLTLIATANQGSEATYESGFVIDKFPISRPNLTFSTLTVSNMSPEDSSIYLCSGGLAGETQYFGPGTRLLVL.

This clone was recorded a few times. The chain recombines TRBV29-1 with TRBJ2-2; 8 bases align to TRBD2. V shed 4 bases and J 6 bases; nucleotides not matched to a gene: 10. The CDR3 runs 15 residues. In germline, CDR1 is SQVTM, CDR2 ANQGSEA. The CDR3 DNA reads as TGCAGCGTTGTGCGTGCGGGGGGATCAGCCGGGGAGCTGTTTTTT. Protein sequence: CSVVRAGGSAGELFF.